This T cell receptor (beta chain) was observed in a study of Ad26.COV2.S vaccination and SARS-CoV-2 variants. In the study overall: Within the COV1001 Ad26.COV2.S trial arm, the donor was enrolled. Participants got Ad26.COV2.S intramuscularly, once or twice 56 days apart.

Treatment meaning: 19 received Ad26.COV2.S at low or high dose, single or two shots; five or six received placebo; per-sample allocation not given. It was on day 63 after the first vaccine or placebo injection that samples were taken. Donor was an adult aged 18-55 years in Boston. Built on an Ad26 vector, the vaccine expressed Wuhan-strain SARS-CoV-2 spike. The CDR3 consists of 12 residues. V was cut by 3 bases and J by 10 bases, with 11 bases left in between. Germline lookup yields CDR1 SGHNT and CDR2 YENEEA. Method: immunoSEQ multiplex PCR; TCRdb's copy keeps in-frame clones and lacks some. Counted here are about 460,000 clones, 80% to 90% occurring once; the ten biggest clones make up around 1.6%.

The clonotype originates from a person between 18 and 59 years old who received the Ad26.COV2.S COVID-19 vaccine or a placebo. The specimen was peripheral blood, collected in a trial of Ad26.COV2.S vaccine versus placebo. The chain recombines TRBV11-3 with TRBJ2-3; D gene uncertain. The CDR3 here is CASSLGPRSQYF. Here the CDR3 DNA reads TGTGCCAGCAGCTTGGGTCCTCGGTCGCAGTATTTT.